The 17 T cell receptor beta chains in this list originate from one sample, sequenced in a study of beta chain features in type 1 diabetes. The isolated RNA, all of it, was reverse transcribed, so expressed TCRB transcripts were what got sequenced. Assay used: immunoSEQ multiplex PCR; TCRdb lists only in-frame clones, some missing. The repertoire holds about 240,000 clones, with about 30% as singletons. Sequences were obtained from central memory CD4+ T cells from blood. The receptors derive from a man younger than 40 in good health.

This chain uses TRBV6-4 with TRBJ1-2; possibly TRBD1 for D (5 bases). CDR1 and CDR2 (germline): MRHNA, SNTAGT. V was pared by 2 bases and J by 5 bases, with 9 bases between. CDR3 length: 13 residues. This chain's CDR3 is CASSDTGQYGYTF. CDR3 DNA sequence: TGTGCCAGCAGTGACACAGGCCAGTATGGCTACACCTTC.

The chain carries TRBV4-3 and TRBJ2-3, with 8 bases matching TRBD2. The CDR3 covers 15 residues. Germline V gene lookup returns CDR1 LGHNA and CDR2 YSLEER. Trimming took 1 base from V and 2 from J; bases not matched to a gene: 2. The CDR3 nucleotides are TGCGCCAGCAGCCAAGCGGGAGGGTTCACAGATACGCAGTATTTT. Translated, it gives CASSQAGGFTDTQYF.

This clone appeared many times. The rearrangement uses TRBV2 and TRBJ2-7; TRBD1 might be the D (5 bases). CDR3 length equals 12 residues. The germline CDR1 and CDR2 sequences are SNHLY and FYNNEI. V was trimmed by 4 bases and J by 3 bases, leaving 7 bases between them. The CDR3 protein is CASSAGFYEQYF. The CDR3 region has the DNA TGTGCCAGCAGTGCAGGGTTCTACGAGCAGTACTTC.

A few counts support this clone. The chain combines TRBV28 with TRBJ2-7; no definite D call. Trimming cost V 1 base and J 6 bases, with 4 bases left between them. Germline values: CDR1 MDHEN, CDR2 SYDVKM. This CDR3 has 11 amino acids. Written as DNA, the CDR3 is TGTGCCAGCAGTTTATACCGCGAGCAGTACTTC. Encoded protein: CASSLYREQYF.

This chain connects TRBV30 to TRBJ2-7; D is perhaps TRBD1 or TRBD2 (6 bases each). This CDR3 has 19 residues. Germline V gene lookup returns CDR1 GTSNPN and CDR2 SVGIG (reference sequence). The germline V and J ends were trimmed by 2 bases and 3 bases, with 29 bases remaining between them. CDR3: CAWSWGARARPKKHYEQYF. CDR3 sequence (DNA): TGTGCCTGGAGTTGGGGGGCCAGGGCACGTCCCAAAAAGCACTACGAGCAGTACTTC.

This clone was found a few times. V and J are TRBV29-1 and TRBJ2-2; 8 bases align to TRBD2. Trimming removed 3 bases from V and 5 bases from J; junction bases left unmatched: 5. The CDR3 has 14 amino acids. Germline V gene sequence: CDR1 SQVTM, CDR2 ANQGSEA. DNA for the CDR3: TGCAGCGTTGATACAGCGGGAGTAACCGGGGAGCTGTTTTTT. This sequence encodes CSVDTAGVTGELFF.

This clone was counted between two and nine times. This chain joins TRBV30 and TRBJ2-7, with a possible D match to TRBD1 (7 bases). V was clipped by 7 bases and J by 5 bases, with 15 bases between them. This CDR3 has 12 residues. Germline values: CDR1 GTSNPN, CDR2 SVGIG (reference sequence). The CDR3 reads CASQGGSHEQYF. The CDR3 DNA reads TGTGCCTCGCAGGGGGGATCTCACGAGCAGTACTTC. Supplemented by reference TRBV30 and TRBJ2-7, the full variable domain reads SQTIHQWPATLVQPVGSPLSLECTVEGTSNPNLYWYRQAAGRGLQLLFYSVGIGQISSEVPQNLSASRPQDRQFILSSKKLLLSDSGFYLCASQGGSHEQYFGPGTRLTVT.

The V gene is TRBV5-1, the J gene TRBJ2-5, with D hard to call. There are 13 residues in the CDR3. V lost 4 bases and J lost 5, with 12 bases in between. The germline V gene encodes CDR1 SGHRS and CDR2 YFSETQ. The CDR3 region has the DNA TGCGCCAGCAGCGGTGGGAAGACGGAGACCCAGTACTTC. Its protein product is CASSGGKTETQYF.

The chain joins TRBV5-1 to TRBJ2-1; 8 bases are a match to TRBD2. CDR1 is SGHRS, CDR2 YFSETQ, per germline. This CDR3 has 15 amino acids. The trim removed 2 bases at V and 4 bases at J, leaving 5 bases unmatched. The CDR3 DNA sequence: TGCGCCAGCAGCTTACTAGCGGCAAATTACAATGAGCAGTTCTTC. This encodes CASSLLAANYNEQFF.

This clone has just a few counts. J is TRBJ2-3 and V is TRBV29-1; the D call may be TRBD1 or TRBD2 (5 bases each). This CDR3 is 12 amino acids long. Germline CDR1 and CDR2: SQVTM and ANQGSEA. The V gene lost 6 bases and the J gene lost 0 bases, with 7 bases spanning the gap. The CDR3 region is CSVGESTDTQYF. The CDR3 region has the DNA TGCAGCGTGGGGGAAAGCACAGATACGCAGTATTTT.

This clone was seen only a few times. This chain uses TRBV30 with TRBJ2-7; D possibly corresponds to TRBD1 (6 bases). Trimming left V 7 bases short and J 0 bases short, with 16 bases between. CDR3 length equals 14 residues. CDR1 and CDR2 from the germline V gene are GTSNPN and SVGIG (reference sequence). CDR3 in DNA: TGTGCCTTGACGGACAGTTTACGCTCCTACGAGCAGTACTTC. Protein sequence: CALTDSLRSYEQYF.

The chain has TRBV5-1 and TRBJ2-7, with TRBD1 matching over 8 bases. Trimming took 0 bases from V and 6 from J; bases not matched to a gene: 5. Germline CDR1 is SGHRS and CDR2 is YFSETQ. The CDR3 consists of 14 residues. CDR3 residues: CASSLAGQVFEQYF. In DNA, the CDR3 is TGCGCCAGCAGCTTGGCGGGACAGGTTTTCGAGCAGTACTTC.

There are a few counts of this clone. The same CDR3 can be traced to other DNA sequences in this sample. V is TRBV29-1 and J is TRBJ1-2; D is unclear. The germline V gene encodes CDR1 SQVTM and CDR2 ANQGSEA. V was trimmed by 6 bases and J by 3 bases, leaving 2 bases between them. The CDR3 sequence is 9 residues long. The CDR3 sequence: CSVDYGYTF. In nucleotides, the CDR3 is TGCAGCGTCGACTATGGCTACACCTTC. The full variable domain, in which reference TRBV29-1 and TRBJ1-2 provide the parts outside the CDR3, is SAVISQKPSRDICQRGTSLTIQCQVDSQVTMMFWYRQQPGQSLTLIATANQGSEATYESGFVIDKFPISRPNLTFSTLTVSNMSPEDSSIYLCSVDYGYTFGSGTRLTVV.

This clone has a count of ten or more. The gene calls are TRBV18 and TRBJ1-5, with 9 nucleotides matching TRBD1. Germline values: CDR1 KGHSH, CDR2 LQKENI. V was pared by 5 bases and J by 2 bases, with 4 bases of the junction left unmatched. This CDR3 spans 15 amino acids. The CDR3 DNA sequence: TGTGCCAGCTCAACAACAGGGGGCGGCAATCAGCCCCAGCATTTT. Amino acid sequence: CASSTTGGGNQPQHF.

This sequence joins TRBV5-6 and TRBJ2-1; 8 bases line up with TRBD1. Looked up from germline, CDR1 is SGHDT and CDR2 is YYEEEE. This CDR3 comprises 19 residues. V gave up 4 bases and J gave up 4 bases; unmatched junction bases: 19. The CDR3, as DNA: TGTGCCAGCAGCCACGGACAGGGACGATCGGCGGAGATGTACAATGAGCAGTTCTTC. It encodes CASSHGQGRSAEMYNEQFF.

The chain uses TRBV28 and TRBJ2-7, with TRBD2 matching over 10 bases. The V segment lost 1 base and the J segment 3 bases; nucleotides outside the gene matches: 12. Germline V CDR1 and CDR2: MDHEN, SYDVKM. The CDR3 is 18 amino acids. This CDR3 is CASSLFSSGGGIYYEQYF. CDR3 sequence (DNA): TGTGCCAGCAGTTTATTTTCTAGCGGGGGAGGGATTTACTACGAGCAGTACTTC.

This chain uses TRBV6-5 with TRBJ1-5; D is ambiguous. CDR1 is MNHEY and CDR2 is SVGAGI in the germline V gene. V lost 6 bases to trimming and J lost 7 bases, with 7 bases between them. The CDR3 loop spans 11 amino acids. The CDR3 region has the DNA TGTGCCAGCAGCCTAGGACAGCCCCAGCATTTT. It codes for CASSLGQPQHF.